The 21 T cell receptor beta chains presented below share a single source sample, sequenced in a study of T-cell memory formation after mild COVID-19. TCRdb reprocessed the 5' RACE reads with MiXCR, giving one entry per CDR3 protein. Of roughly 560,000 distinct CDR3 sequences in the sample, about a fifth were seen once. Sequenced material: PBMCs or a T cell subset sorted from them (not recorded which). The receptors come from an adult woman who had mild COVID-19 (a few samples of this study predate the infection). Cell type and time point are not known.

This clonotype came up a few times. The V call is TRBV7-9, the J call TRBJ1-5; perhaps TRBD1 as D (5 bases). The CDR3 sequence is 15 residues long. Trimming removed 3 bases at V and 3 bases at J, with 12 bases between. The germline V gene has CDR1 SEHNR and CDR2 FQNEAQ (reference sequence). In nucleotides, the CDR3 is TGTGCCAGCAGCTTCTTTGGGGGTCCCAATCAGCCCCAGCATTTT. As protein: CASSFFGGPNQPQHF.

The chain employs TRBV6-2 or TRBV6-3 and TRBJ2-7; 7 nucleotides line up with TRBD2. J lost 6 bases, V lost 8 bases, and 13 bases had no gene match. The CDR3 is made up of 14 amino acids. CDR1 and CDR2 from the germline V gene are MNHEY and SVGEGT. The CDR3 loop reads CASASGLEPGEQYF. CDR3 nucleotides: TGTGCCAGCGCCTCTGGACTAGAGCCGGGCGAGCAGTACTTC.

This rearrangement joins TRBV5-8 to TRBJ2-1, with TRBD1 matching 8 bases. The CDR3 length is 15 residues. The V and J ends lost 4 bases and 6 bases, in that order; junction bases with no gene match: 9. Germline-derived CDR1 and CDR2 are SGHTS and YDEGEE. CDR3 amino acids: CASSAPGQAGNEQFF. CDR3 sequence (DNA): TGTGCCAGCAGCGCCCCGGGACAGGCTGGCAATGAGCAGTTCTTC.

This clonotype has just a few counts. This rearrangement joins TRBV7-3 to TRBJ2-1, with D unclear. The CDR3 sequence is 14 residues long. V shed 5 bases and J shed 5 bases, with 13 bases lying between them. Germline CDR1 SGHTA, CDR2 FQGTGA. Here the CDR3 DNA reads TGTGCCAGCAGCGAAATGGACGCAAACAATGAGCAGTTCTTC. Encoded protein: CASSEMDANNEQFF.

The chain couples TRBV6-6 to TRBJ1-3; TRBD1 matches at 8 bases. V shed 6 bases, J shed 9 bases, and the junction held 10 bases outside the gene matches. The CDR3 extends over 14 amino acids. Germline CDR1 and CDR2: MNHNY and SVGAGI (reference sequence). The CDR3, as DNA: TGTGCCAGCAGGGATACCGGACAGGGCAGCACCATATATTTT. Its protein is CASRDTGQGSTIYF.

The chain carries TRBV6-5 and TRBJ2-5; TRBD1 or TRBD2 may be the D gene (5 bases each). There are 15 residues in the CDR3. Germline CDR1 reads MNHEY; CDR2 reads SVGAGI. V lost 7 bases, J lost 5 bases, and 20 bases lay in between. The CDR3 region is CASTLGRRVGETQYF. The CDR3 coding sequence is TGTGCCAGCACACTGGGACGACGAGTGGGGGAGACCCAGTACTTC.

This clonotype was counted once. CDR3 bases: TGCGCCAGCAGCTTGGCCTCGGAGGCCGGGGAGCTGTTTTTT. Its translation is CASSLASEAGELFF. V and J are TRBV5-1 and TRBJ2-2; possible D gene TRBD2, 5 bases. Germline lookup yields CDR1 SGHRS and CDR2 YFSETQ. V was pared by 0 bases and J by 6 bases, with 9 bases between. The CDR3 is 14 residues long.

In its sample, this clonotype was seen a few times. This chain uses TRBV5-1 with TRBJ2-3, with no clear D. Germline V CDR1 and CDR2: SGHRS, YFSETQ. The CDR3 totals 16 residues. Trimming took 0 bases from V and 6 from J, leaving 17 bases between them. In nucleotides, the CDR3 is TGCGCCAGCAGCTTGGTGGTTAGGCGCGACCACGATACGCAGTATTTT. Amino acid sequence: CASSLVVRRDHDTQYF.

V is TRBV4-1 and J is TRBJ2-1, with a tentative D call TRBD2 (6 bases). The CDR3 loop spans 15 amino acids. Germline V lookup: CDR1 MGHRA, CDR2 YSYEKL. Trimming took 1 base from V and 7 from J, leaving 14 bases between them. The DNA for the CDR3 is TGCGCCAGCAGCCAAGCCGAATGGAGGGGTAATGAGCAGTTCTTC. This sequence encodes CASSQAEWRGNEQFF.

This clonotype occurred a few times. This chain uses TRBV20-1 with TRBJ2-7, with TRBD2 matching 9 bases. This CDR3 region has 14 residues. CDR1 is DFQATT and CDR2 is SNEGSKA in the germline V gene (reference sequence). V lost 5 bases and J lost 4; bases outside the gene matches: 9. CDR3 sequence reads: CSAGRSGGPYEQYF. DNA of the CDR3: TGCAGTGCTGGGAGAAGCGGGGGGCCTTACGAGCAGTACTTC.

V and J are TRBV5-1 and TRBJ2-3, with TRBD1 matching over 11 bases. With V trimmed by 4 bases and J by 2 bases, 6 bases remained unmatched. Germline CDR1 reads SGHRS; CDR2 reads YFSETQ. The CDR3 extends over 16 amino acids. Here the CDR3 reads CASSHRDRGFTDTQYF. The CDR3 coding sequence is TGCGCCAGCAGCCACCGGGACAGGGGGTTCACAGATACGCAGTATTTT. Together with reference TRBV5-1 and TRBJ2-3, the CDR3 gives the full variable domain: KAGVTQTPRYLIKTRGQQVTLSCSPISGHRSVSWYQQTPGQGLQFLFEYFSETQRNKGNFPGRFSGRQFSNSRSEMNVSTLELGDSALYLCASSHRDRGFTDTQYFGPGTRLTVL.

The chain uses TRBV7-2 and TRBJ2-7, with 8 bases matching TRBD2. The CDR3 runs 13 residues. V shed 5 bases and J 10 bases; nucleotides not matched to a gene: 10. Germline V CDR1 and CDR2: SGHTA, FQGNSA. CDR3: CASSLRLAGGQYF. DNA of the CDR3: TGTGCCAGCAGCCTCCGTCTTGCGGGGGGTCAGTACTTC.

V gene TRBV7-2 combines with J gene TRBJ2-3, with D unclear. The CDR3 is made up of 15 amino acids. Germline assignment: CDR1 SGHTA and CDR2 FQGNSA. V was cut by 5 bases and J by 3 bases, with 15 bases left in between. In DNA, the CDR3 is TGTGCCAGCAGCGAATGGACGGTGGGGACAGATACGCAGTATTTT. Residues: CASSEWTVGTDTQYF.

V is TRBV19 and J is TRBJ2-3; D is ambiguous. CDR1 LNHDA and CDR2 SQIVND come from the germline V gene (reference sequence). The V end was cut by 1 base, the J end by 2 bases, with 16 bases between. This CDR3 region has 17 residues. For the CDR3, the DNA is TGTGCCAGTAGTATAGTCCAGGCGAACAGACACACAGATACGCAGTATTTT. This gives the protein CASSIVQANRHTDTQYF.

This clonotype was counted a few times. The chain combines TRBV7-2 with TRBJ2-3, with TRBD2 matching over 14 bases. V was pared by 5 bases and J by 6 bases, with 4 bases of the junction left unmatched. The CDR3 loop spans 15 amino acids. In germline, CDR1 is SGHTA, CDR2 FQGNSA. Here the CDR3 reads CASSPGLAGEDTQYF. The CDR3 bases are TGTGCCAGCAGCCCGGGACTAGCGGGAGAGGATACGCAGTATTTT.

The chain joins TRBV5-1 to TRBJ2-3; D is unclear. V was pared by 0 bases and J by 0 bases, with 11 bases between. The CDR3 spans 16 residues. Germline V lookup: CDR1 SGHRS, CDR2 YFSETQ. Here the CDR3 reads CASSLEGLTSTDTQYF. CDR3 DNA: TGCGCCAGCAGCTTGGAAGGCTTAACTAGCACAGATACGCAGTATTTT. The full variable domain, rest sourced from reference TRBV5-1 and TRBJ2-3, is KAGVTQTPRYLIKTRGQQVTLSCSPISGHRSVSWYQQTPGQGLQFLFEYFSETQRNKGNFPGRFSGRQFSNSRSEMNVSTLELGDSALYLCASSLEGLTSTDTQYFGPGTRLTVL.

This clonotype was seen more than once but under ten times. V and J are TRBV29-1 and TRBJ2-1, with D uncertain. Germline CDR1 reads SQVTM; CDR2 reads ANQGSEA. The CDR3 has 14 residues. The germline V and J ends were trimmed by 5 bases and 4 bases, with 15 bases remaining between them. The CDR3 sequence is CSVLDPEGYNEQFF. The CDR3 nucleotides read TGCAGCGTTTTAGATCCGGAAGGGTACAATGAGCAGTTCTTC.

The CDR3 loop reads CASTKQETQYF. CDR3 nucleotide sequence: TGTGCCAGCACTAAACAAGAGACCCAGTACTTC. This chain joins TRBV7-9 and TRBJ2-5, with D hard to call. Germline lookup yields CDR1 SEHNR and CDR2 FQNEAQ (reference sequence). V was pared by 7 bases and J by 2 bases, with 5 bases between. The CDR3 is made up of 11 amino acids.

J is TRBJ2-7 and V is TRBV4-2; D tentatively fits TRBD1 or TRBD2 (6 bases each). Trimming pared 1 base from V and 2 bases from J, leaving 21 bases between. Germline V gives CDR1 LGHNA, CDR2 YNFKEQ. The CDR3 contains 18 residues. The CDR3 sequence: CASSQGPIVRGLTYEQYF. The DNA for the CDR3 is TGTGCCAGCAGCCAAGGCCCTATTGTCCGGGGGCTCACCTACGAGCAGTACTTC.

This clonotype came up a few times. The rearrangement links TRBV30 to TRBJ1-2; D is uncertain. V was pared by 5 bases and J by 7 bases, with 17 bases between. The CDR3 sequence is 13 residues long. Germline V lookup: CDR1 GTSNPN, CDR2 SVGIG (reference sequence). The CDR3 DNA reads as TGTGCCTGGGCTTCAGGCGGTGGGGTTGGCTACACCTTC. Amino acids: CAWASGGGVGYTF.

The chain uses TRBV6-5 and TRBJ2-1, with a tentative D call TRBD2 (5 bases). The germline CDR1 and CDR2 sequences are MNHEY and SVGAGI. The CDR3 covers 12 residues. Trimming left V 2 bases short and J 10 bases short, with 9 bases between. The CDR3 DNA reads TGTGCCAGCAGTTACAAGGGCGGGGAGCAGTTCTTC. Encoded protein: CASSYKGGEQFF.